The rows below give T cell receptor beta chains drawn from one sample of a study of T cell clonotyping in hematopoietic cell transplantation. The table came from immunoSEQ multiplex PCR; TCRdb's copy has only in-frame clones and leaves some out. The sample yields some 3,100 clones, over 80% seen once. The specimen comprised PBMCs, sampled at the time of graft-versus-host disease after allogeneic stem cell transplant. These receptors were obtained from a male patient aged 60-69 years who had an allogeneic stem cell transplant from a related donor, so the T cells may come from the graft donor. Some clones in this sample may be carry-over from other donors' samples. Each CDR3 is given with its conserved first and last residue. D genes are given only for firm matches. A clone size is listed for some rows: how often the clone was seen (once, few, many), or a class if it is expanded.

size: -; D: -; J: TRBJ1-2; length: 12; V: TRBV7-2; DNA: TGTGCCAGCAGCTTAGTGGGAGGAGACTACACCTTC; CDR3: CASSLVGGDYTF
size: -; D: -; J: TRBJ2-2; length: 12; V: TRBV9; DNA: TGTGCCAGCAGCCCGGCCACCGGGGAGCTGTTTTTT; CDR3: CASSPATGELFF
size: -; D: -; J: TRBJ1-1; length: 13; V: TRBV27; DNA: TGTGCCAGCAGTTTAAGGGAGAACACTGAAGCTTTCTTT; CDR3: CASSLRENTEAFF
size: -; D: -; J: TRBJ2-2; length: 12; V: TRBV7-8; DNA: TGTGCCAGCAGCTTAGGCACCGGGGAGCTGTTTTTT; CDR3: CASSLGTGELFF
size: few; D: -; J: TRBJ1-2; length: 13; V: TRBV27; DNA: TGTGCCAGCAGCCAGACAGCGAACTATGGCTACACCTTC; CDR3: CASSQTANYGYTF
size: -; D: -; J: TRBJ2-5; length: 14; V: TRBV7-7; DNA: TGTGCCAGCAGCTCGGGACCTGAGGGGGAGACCCAGTACTTC; CDR3: CASSSGPEGETQYF
size: -; D: TRBD1; J: TRBJ2-1; length: 15; V: TRBV11-3; DNA: TGTGCCAGCAGCTTAGGGCAGGGGGACTACAATGAGCAGTTCTTC; CDR3: CASSLGQGDYNEQFF
size: -; D: -; J: TRBJ1-2; length: 12; V: TRBV29-1; DNA: TGCAGCGTTGTATCAGAAATAGTAGGCTACACCTTC; CDR3: CSVVSEIVGYTF
size: -; D: TRBD1; J: TRBJ1-2; length: 14; V: TRBV27; DNA: TGTGCCAGCGGGGGACAGGGGGCGAACTATGGCTACACCTTC; CDR3: CASGGQGANYGYTF
size: -; D: TRBD1; J: TRBJ1-5; length: 14; V: TRBV28; DNA: TGTGCCAGTAAGACAGGGGGAAGCAATCAGCCCCAGCATTTT; CDR3: CASKTGGSNQPQHF
size: -; D: TRBD2; J: TRBJ2-1; length: 16; V: TRBV11-2; DNA: TGTGCCAGCAGCCATTCCGGCGGGGGGAATGTACGTGAGCAGTTCTTC; CDR3: CASSHSGGGNVREQFF
size: -; D: -; J: TRBJ2-1; length: 14; V: TRBV4-2; DNA: TGTGCCAGCAGCCAAGATCTAGCCGGGCGGGAGCAGTTCTTC; CDR3: CASSQDLAGREQFF
size: -; D: -; J: TRBJ2-2; length: 14; V: TRBV9; DNA: TGTGCCAGCAGCAGAGTAATCTCCACCGGGGAGCTGTTTTTT; CDR3: CASSRVISTGELFF
size: -; D: -; J: TRBJ1-2; length: 8; V: TRBV10-1; DNA: TGCGCCGGTTATGGCTACACCTTC; CDR3: CAGYGYTF
size: -; D: -; J: TRBJ1-2; length: 14; V: TRBV5-1; DNA: TGCGCCAGCAGCTTGGGGCTCCTCCACTATGGCTACACCTTC; CDR3: CASSLGLLHYGYTF
size: -; D: -; J: TRBJ2-3; length: 16; V: TRBV7-3; DNA: TGTGCCAGCAGCTTAGGTTCAGGAAGGGGTACAGATACGCAGTATTTT; CDR3: CASSLGSGRGTDTQYF
size: -; D: -; J: TRBJ1-6; length: 16; V: TRBV11-2; DNA: TGTGCCAGCAGCCCCATGGATGGGGGCTATAATTCACCCCTCCACTTT; CDR3: CASSPMDGGYNSPLHF
size: -; D: TRBD1; J: TRBJ2-5; length: 15; V: TRBV10-3; DNA: TGTGCCATCAGCACCGGGACAGGGGGATCGGAGACCCAGTACTTC; CDR3: CAISTGTGGSETQYF
size: -; D: -; J: TRBJ1-1; length: 13; V: TRBV11-3; DNA: TGTGCCAGCAGCCACGAGGGGGTCACTGAAGCTTTCTTT; CDR3: CASSHEGVTEAFF
size: -; D: -; J: TRBJ1-1; length: 15; V: TRBV4-1; DNA: TGCGCCAGCAGCATGACTGATCTCATGAACACTGAAGCTTTCTTT; CDR3: CASSMTDLMNTEAFF
size: -; D: TRBD1; J: TRBJ1-4; length: 15; V: TRBV19; DNA: TGTGCCAGTAGTCCAGGGGGAACAACTAATGAAAAACTGTTTTTT; CDR3: CASSPGGTTNEKLFF
size: once; D: -; J: TRBJ1-1; length: 14; V: TRBV5-1; DNA: TGCGCCAGCAGCTTGCGGGGACTGAACACTGAAGCTTTCTTT; CDR3: CASSLRGLNTEAFF
size: large; D: -; J: TRBJ1-5; length: 14; V: TRBV4-1; DNA: TGCGCCAGCAGTTTGGGAAGGGAGAGTCAGCCCCAGCATTTT; CDR3: CASSLGRESQPQHF
size: -; D: -; J: TRBJ1-4; length: 14; V: TRBV29-1; DNA: TGCAGCGTTGAGGATGTGTCCACGAATGAAAAACTGTTTTTT; CDR3: CSVEDVSTNEKLFF